This T cell receptor (beta chain) was retrieved from a study of CD8 T cells in ankylosing spondylitis. Whole-study findings and limits: Clones that were linked to disease were CD8+ and were relatively rare in peripheral blood. Seemingly characteristic of ankylosing spondylitis blood was a TCR beta motif consisting of eight highly homologous variants. Reportedly, significant enrichment of disease-linked clones occurred in matched ankylosing spondylitis synovial fluid.

Quantitative 5'-RACE with molecular barcodes produced the TCR beta libraries. MiXCR, applied by TCRdb to the 5' RACE reads, yields one record per CDR3 protein. The sample lists a few hundred thousand distinct CDR3 sequences, about 13% occurring once. Germline V gene lookup returns CDR1 SGHRS and CDR2 YFSETQ. Trimming stripped 4 bases from V and 1 base from J, with 14 bases between. This CDR3 spans 15 amino acids. This clonotype was recorded at least ten times. Its specificity is not known. The V gene is TRBV5-1, the J gene TRBJ1-1; weak D call: TRBD1 (6 bases). The specimen sequenced was blood, either unsorted or a sorted T cell fraction (not recorded which). This clonotype was obtained from a male donor with ankylosing spondylitis. CDR3 in DNA: TGCGCCAGCAGCCATGACGGACAGACGAACACTGAAGCTTTCTTT. It yields the protein CASSHDGQTNTEAFF.